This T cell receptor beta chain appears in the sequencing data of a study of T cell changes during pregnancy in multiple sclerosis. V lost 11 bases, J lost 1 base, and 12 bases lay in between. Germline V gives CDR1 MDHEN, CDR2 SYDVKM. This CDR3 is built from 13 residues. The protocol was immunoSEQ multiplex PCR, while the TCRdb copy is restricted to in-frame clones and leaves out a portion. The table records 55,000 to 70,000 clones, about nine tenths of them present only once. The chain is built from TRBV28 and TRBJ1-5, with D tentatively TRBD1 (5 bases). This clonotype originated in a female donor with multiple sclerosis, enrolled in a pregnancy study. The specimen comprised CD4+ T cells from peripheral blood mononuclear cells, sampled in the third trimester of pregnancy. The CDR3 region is CAGRGGSNQPQHF. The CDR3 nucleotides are TGTGCCGGGCGGGGGGGGAGCAATCAGCCCCAGCATTTT. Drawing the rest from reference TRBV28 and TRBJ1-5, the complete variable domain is DVKVTQSSRYLVKRTGEKVFLECVQDMDHENMFWYRQDPGLGLRLIYFSYDVKMKEKGDIPEGYSVSREKKERFSLILESASTNQTSMYLCAGRGGSNQPQHFGDGTRLSIL.